This TCR beta chain was recovered during a study of shared clonotypes between healthy human individuals. Profiled with immunoSEQ multiplex PCR; TCRdb holds only in-frame clones, not every one. Of about 2 million clones in the sample, about 95% are singletons; the top ten hold roughly 1%. Naive CD8 cells comprised CD45RO-negative, CCR7-positively selected cells, excluding terminally differentiated effector memory CD45RA+ cells. Nashville, Tennessee was home to all donors, each a Caucasian adult. Deletions cut 5 bases from V and 3 bases from J, with 13 bases between. CDR3 length: 14 amino acids. Germline CDR1 reads LNHDA; CDR2 reads SQIVND (reference sequence).

Material: naive CD8+ T cells sorted from blood. The receptor's source is a man younger than 30 in good health. The rearrangement links TRBV19 to TRBJ1-1; D call uncertain. The CDR3 loop is CASSLALTHTEAFF. DNA of the CDR3: TGTGCCAGTAGTCTCGCACTTACGCACACTGAAGCTTTCTTT.